A selection of T cell receptor beta chains follows, all from one sample in a study of T cell responses to AZD1222 COVID-19 vaccine. TCRdb's table, derived via immunoSEQ multiplex PCR, lists solely in-frame clones and lacks some. The sample yields some 170,000 clones, 90% to 95% seen once. The specimen was peripheral blood, collected 28 days after the second dose of the MenACWY control vaccine. These receptors were collected from an adult who received the MenACWY meningococcal vaccine as a control. The CDR3 runs from the conserved cysteine through the conserved F or W. The order of the fields is V gene, J gene, CDR3 protein.

TRBV3-1/TRBV3-2,TRBJ1-2,CASSQDSGSQAGYTF
TRBV7-9,TRBJ2-5,CASSWTSGRETQYF
TRBV3-1/TRBV3-2,TRBJ2-3,CASSQTDTQYF
TRBV3-1/TRBV3-2,TRBJ1-2,CASGRQASNYGYTF
TRBV5-5,TRBJ1-1,CASSLTGDRNTEAFF
TRBV12-3/TRBV12-4,TRBJ1-1,CASSRDRGTEAFF
TRBV6-6,TRBJ1-6,CASRLLGTGNSPLHF
TRBV11-3,TRBJ2-6,CASSLGGPEANVLTF
TRBV4-2,TRBJ2-2,CASSFSPTSGGAPGELFF
TRBV6-6,TRBJ2-7,CASSLSGSYEQYF
TRBV7-9,TRBJ2-2,CASSPVHTGELFF
TRBV2,TRBJ1-1,CASSDEGITEAFF
TRBV6-1,TRBJ1-1,CASSEGPLNTEAFF
TRBV11-2,TRBJ1-4,CASSFNRGSATNEKLFF
TRBV19,TRBJ1-2,CASSPGQGGYTF
TRBV28,TRBJ1-1,CASSFGAGNTEAFF
TRBV19,TRBJ1-5,CASRGSSASNQPQHF
TRBV5-1,TRBJ1-1,CASSLGGGNTEAFF
TRBV3-1/TRBV3-2,TRBJ1-1,CASSHGQGAEAFF
TRBV4-1,TRBJ1-6,CASGGQGAVVTPLHF
TRBV18,TRBJ1-1,CASSPNPNTEAFF
TRBV12-3/TRBV12-4,TRBJ1-5,CASSLARDQPQHF
TRBV6-5,TRBJ2-1,CASSYDRGPYNEQFF
TRBV5-1,TRBJ1-6,CASSLAGENSPLHF
TRBV7-9,TRBJ2-3,CASSLVAGGPLDTQYF
TRBV7-2,TRBJ1-1,CASSLVSGVNTEAFF
TRBV7-9,TRBJ1-1,CASAHGSGGNAFF
TRBV2,TRBJ2-7,CASSPKDRLGPYEQYF
TRBV3-1/TRBV3-2,TRBJ1-2,CASSQDLSGRTYGYTF
TRBV6-2/TRBV6-3,TRBJ2-1,CASSYSPPSGVYNEQFF
TRBV2,TRBJ2-3,CASSETRGGRFLTDTQYF
TRBV28,TRBJ1-5,CASSSPTGVFQPQHF
TRBV10-3,TRBJ1-5,CAISEDPGRRPQHF
TRBV29-1,TRBJ1-5,CSVAAGPPGSQPQHF
TRBV5-1,TRBJ1-3,CASSLGFRSGNTIYF
TRBV7-9,TRBJ2-7,CASSLGQGGVEQYF